This T cell receptor beta chain was sequenced for a study of T cell repertoires in cytomegalovirus infection. In the study overall: CMV epitopes in the study were HLA-C-restricted (recently identified) and HLA-B-restricted (well studied). An indication of both CMV infection and matching HLA type came from public TCR beta signatures.

Germline V gene data show CDR1 as DFQATT and CDR2 as SNEGSKA (reference sequence). The CDR3 covers 15 residues. The trim removed 5 bases at V and 7 bases at J, leaving 12 bases unmatched. This clonotype was seen a few times. The antigen is undetermined. One entry per CDR3 protein, called by TCRdb with MiXCR from the reads. The sample yields some 500,000 distinct CDR3 sequences, 40% seen once. General study results and limits: Dominating the ex vivo response were TCR beta clonotypes that were CMV-specific and HLA-C-restricted.

The sample in question was cultured PBMCs, obtained from culture after CMV antigen stimulation. The chain has TRBV20-1 and TRBJ2-1, with TRBD1 identical over 9 bases. The sequence was collected from a human donor in good health (CMV status not recorded). Some clones in this sample may be carry-over from other donors' samples. The CDR3 protein is CSAPLPGQGTNEQFF. The CDR3 DNA reads TGCAGTGCTCCCTTGCCGGGACAGGGTACTAATGAGCAGTTCTTC.